The TCR beta chain described here comes from a study of identical twins. TCRdb re-called the 5' RACE reads through MiXCR, storing one row per CDR3 protein. The top ten clones hold roughly 13% of a sample with fewer than 900,000 distinct CDR3 sequences, roughly 18% of them seen once. The J segment lost 6 bases and the V segment lost 8 bases, leaving 9 bases of the junction unmatched. From germline, CDR1 is MNHNS and CDR2 SASEGT. The CDR3 runs 15 residues. Study-wide findings and caveats: Twins' surplus sharing was weaker for beta out-of-frame sequences.

This clonotype was found a few times. Its target is not known. These data were also reused for a study on T cells expressing NK-cell markers. According to that study: It was sorted CD3+CD56-NKG2C+, CD3+CD56+NKG2C- and CD3+CD56+NKG2C+ T cells that provided the TCR beta repertoires. The sequencing cohort of eight donors included seven HCMV-seropositive individuals and one seronegative individual. Sorting was limited to alpha-beta TCR-expressing T cells with an anti-gamma-delta TCR antibody in several experiments.

The sample taken for sequencing was PBMCs. This clonotype originated in a woman aged 18-29 years in good health. This sequence joins TRBV6-1 and TRBJ2-3; 12 bases align to TRBD2. The chain's CDR3 is CASQPTSGGPDTQYF. The CDR3 DNA is TGTGCCAGCCAGCCCACTAGCGGGGGGCCTGATACGCAGTATTTT.